The 16 T cell receptor beta chains below all came from one sample that was sequenced in a study of T-cell memory formation after mild COVID-19. TCRdb ran MiXCR on the 5' RACE reads and lists one entry per CDR3 protein. The sample lists more than 150,000 distinct CDR3 sequences; roughly 10% were seen once. Source material: PBMCs or a T cell subset sorted from them (not recorded which). The receptors derive from a man between 18 and 35 years old who had mild COVID-19 (a few samples of this study predate the infection). Cell type and time point are not known.

This clonotype was counted many times. In DNA, the CDR3 is TGCGCCAGCAGCCAGGGCCCCGGGGCAGGGCAAGAGACCCAGTACTTC. The encoded protein is CASSQGPGAGQETQYF. The chain uses TRBV4-3 and TRBJ2-5; D is perhaps TRBD1 or TRBD2 (5 bases each). The V end lost 3 bases, the J end lost 2 bases, and 16 bases lay between the germline ends. Germline V lookup: CDR1 LGHNA, CDR2 YSLEER. The CDR3 has 16 residues.

V and J are TRBV12-3 or TRBV12-4 and TRBJ2-5, with D maybe TRBD2 (6 bases). Trimming shortened V by 4 bases and J by 3 bases, and 9 bases separated the two germline ends. This CDR3 region has 13 residues. CDR3 nucleotides: TGTGCCAGCAGTTCTTGGAGGGAAGAGACCCAGTACTTC. It specifies CASSSWREETQYF.

This clonotype was found a few times. This rearrangement joins TRBV6-5 to TRBJ2-1; 15 positions match TRBD2. The CDR3 is 14 residues long. CDR1 is MNHEY and CDR2 is SVGAGI in the germline V gene. Trimming took 6 bases from V and 10 from J; bases not matched to a gene: 4. CDR3 coding DNA: TGTGCCAGCAGCCCCGGACTAGCGGGGGGGGAGCAGTTCTTC. Translation: CASSPGLAGGEQFF.

This clonotype was observed a few times. This sequence joins TRBV5-1 and TRBJ1-2; a weak D match, TRBD1 (6 bases). V was trimmed by 0 bases and J by 4 bases, leaving 13 bases between them. The CDR3 is 15 residues long. The V gene's germline CDR1 is SGHRS and CDR2 YFSETQ. CDR3 sequence (DNA): TGCGCCAGCAGCTTGGACAGGGCAGAAGGCTATGGCTACACCTTC. It is translated as CASSLDRAEGYGYTF.

This clonotype was seen at least ten times. This chain links TRBV24-1 with TRBJ1-2; 8 bases fit TRBD1. Trimming at V came to 5 bases and at J to 3 bases, leaving 7 bases not matched to a gene. The germline CDR1 and CDR2 sequences are KGHDR and SFDVKD. The CDR3 extends over 15 amino acids. CDR3 sequence reads: CATSAWTGSDYGYTF. In DNA form, the CDR3 reads TGTGCCACCAGTGCCTGGACAGGGTCCGACTATGGCTACACCTTC.

V and J are TRBV9 and TRBJ2-3; 8 positions match TRBD2. J was trimmed by 4 bases and V by 3 bases; bases with no gene match: 10. CDR3 length: 16 amino acids. Per germline, CDR1 SGDLS and CDR2 YYNGEE. Here the CDR3 DNA reads TGTGCCAGCAGCGCCCCGGGGGGGGCGGGACCAGATACGCAGTATTTT. This codes for CASSAPGGAGPDTQYF.

This clonotype has ten or more counts. J is TRBJ1-5 and V is TRBV12-3 or TRBV12-4; TRBD1 is a possible D gene (5 bases). Trimming stripped 5 bases from V and 7 bases from J, with 15 bases between. The CDR3 length is 14 residues. The CDR3 nucleotides read TGTGCCAGCAGTGTACCGGGACTGAGACAGCCCCAGCATTTT. Translation gives CASSVPGLRQPQHF.

In its sample, this clonotype was seen many times. DNA of the CDR3: TGTGCCAGCAGCTTGAGGAGAAACACTGAAGCTTTCTTT. This sequence encodes CASSLRRNTEAFF. The chain carries TRBV11-2 and TRBJ1-1; no definite D call. This CDR3 has 13 residues. The V end was cut by 3 bases, the J end by 2 bases, with 7 bases between. In germline, CDR1 is SGHAT, CDR2 FQNNGV.

The CDR3 region has the DNA TGCAGTGCTAGAGAAAGACAGGGGAGTATGGGCTACACCTTC. Residues: CSARERQGSMGYTF. The chain uses TRBV20-1 and TRBJ1-2, with 8 bases lining up with TRBD1. Germline CDR1 reads DFQATT; CDR2 reads SNEGSKA (reference sequence). CDR3 length: 14 residues. V shed 0 bases and J 8 bases; nucleotides not matched to a gene: 8.

In this sample, this clonotype turned up a few times. The chain uses TRBV24-1 and TRBJ1-2; the match to TRBD1 covers 9 bases. The CDR3 runs 14 residues. Germline lookup yields CDR1 KGHDR and CDR2 SFDVKD. V lost 7 bases to trimming and J lost 3 bases; unmatched junction nucleotides: 5. The CDR3 region has the DNA TGTGCCACCAGCCCTGGGGACAGGGACTATGGCTACACCTTC. Its protein is CATSPGDRDYGYTF.

This clonotype was observed a handful of times. This chain uses TRBV7-2 with TRBJ2-1, with D possibly TRBD1 on 6 matching bases. The CDR3 spans 15 residues. Germline CDR1 and CDR2: SGHTA and FQGNSA. The ends were cut back, 1 base at V and 9 bases at J, with 16 bases in the middle. CDR3 protein: CASSLEGRRTVEQFF. In nucleotides, the CDR3 is TGTGCCAGCAGCTTAGAGGGCCGGAGGACAGTTGAGCAGTTCTTC. Variable domain in full (rest from reference TRBV7-2 and TRBJ2-1): GAGVSQSPSNKVTEKGKDVELRCDPISGHTALYWYRQSLGQGLEFLIYFQGNSAPDKSGLPSDRFSAERTGGSVSTLTIQRTQQEDSAVYLCASSLEGRRTVEQFFGPGTRLTVL.

The chain combines TRBV4-1 with TRBJ2-2, with a tentative D call TRBD1 (6 bases). CDR3 length: 14 residues. Germline CDR1 MGHRA, CDR2 YSYEKL. Deletions cut 0 bases from V and 7 bases from J, with 9 bases between. CDR3 DNA sequence: TGCGCCAGCAGCCAAGAAGGGGGAAGCGGGGAGCTGTTTTTT. It codes for CASSQEGGSGELFF.

This clonotype was detected a few times. J is TRBJ2-5 and V is TRBV10-3, with 7 positions matching TRBD1. V was clipped by 7 bases and J by 2 bases; unmatched bases: 4. Germline V lookup: CDR1 ENHRY, CDR2 SYGVKD. The CDR3 contains 13 residues. CDR3 sequence (DNA): TGTGCCATCACCCGGGACAGTCAAGAGACCCAGTACTTC. Encoded protein: CAITRDSQETQYF.

The J gene is TRBJ1-2, the V gene TRBV24-1; D uncertain. The CDR3 loop spans 12 amino acids. V was trimmed by 9 bases and J by 6 bases, leaving 13 bases between them. The germline gives CDR1 KGHDR, CDR2 SFDVKD. The CDR3 sequence is CATPAALHGYTF. DNA of the CDR3: TGTGCCACCCCGGCAGCGTTGCATGGCTACACCTTC.

This clonotype was found many times. This chain uses TRBV4-3 with TRBJ1-3; no definite D call. Germline values: CDR1 LGHNA, CDR2 YSLEER. With 1 base removed from V and 2 bases from J, the gap between germline ends came to 3 bases. The CDR3 spans 13 residues. Here the CDR3 reads CASSQGPGNTIYF. CDR3 sequence (DNA): TGCGCCAGCAGCCAAGGTCCTGGAAACACCATATATTTT.

The chain carries TRBV9 and TRBJ2-3, with 9 bases lining up with TRBD2. Germline lookup yields CDR1 SGDLS and CDR2 YYNGEE. CDR3 length equals 18 residues. V lost 0 bases and J lost 1; bases outside the gene matches: 9. CDR3 protein: CASSVAAGGPAGTDTQYF. CDR3 DNA: TGTGCCAGCAGCGTAGCTGCGGGGGGGCCAGCGGGCACAGATACGCAGTATTTT.